The 32 T cell receptor beta chains below all came from one sample that was sequenced in a study of T cells in Graves' hyperthyroidism and ophthalmopathy. There were TCR beta CDR3 regions amplified from RNA transcripts. The study used the HTBI primer set for a first-round RT-PCR of the TCR CDR3. TCRdb re-derived calls from the multiplex PCR reads in MiXCR, one entry per CDR3 protein. The sample includes around 300,000 distinct CDR3 sequences, 20% to 25% seen only once; the top ten take around 65%. Sequenced: blood. The receptors originated from a man aged 25-45 years with Graves' ophthalmopathy.

The V call is TRBV19, the J call TRBJ1-5, with TRBD1 identical over 7 bases. Looked up from germline, CDR1 is LNHDA and CDR2 is SQIVND (reference sequence). V shed 4 bases and J 7 bases; nucleotides not matched to a gene: 4. There are 13 residues in the CDR3. As DNA, the CDR3 is TGTGCCAGTAGTACACAGGGGAAGCAGCCCCAGCATTTT. Translating it yields CASSTQGKQPQHF.

In its sample, this clonotype was seen many times. J is TRBJ1-1 and V is TRBV12-3 or TRBV12-4; D not certain. The CDR3 is 12 amino acids. Trimming shortened V by 1 base and J by 1 base, and 1 base separated the two germline ends. CDR3: CASSLGNTEAFF. CDR3 sequence (DNA): TGTGCCAGCAGTTTAGGGAACACTGAAGCTTTCTTT.

This clonotype has ten or more counts. J is TRBJ2-5 and V is TRBV28; D is ambiguous. This CDR3 spans 10 amino acids. Germline loops: CDR1 MDHEN, CDR2 SYDVKM. Trimming pared 8 bases from V and 5 bases from J, leaving 6 bases between. Here the CDR3 reads CASGRETQYF. The CDR3 DNA reads TGTGCCAGCGGACGGGAGACCCAGTACTTC. The full variable domain, its missing parts supplied by reference TRBV28 and TRBJ2-5, is DVKVTQSSRYLVKRTGEKVFLECVQDMDHENMFWYRQDPGLGLRLIYFSYDVKMKEKGDIPEGYSVSREKKERFSLILESASTNQTSMYLCASGRETQYFGPGTRLLVL.

V usage is TRBV6-5 and J usage is TRBJ1-6; D not certain. The CDR3 runs 17 residues. V lost 2 bases to trimming and J lost 4 bases, with 15 bases between them. In germline, CDR1 is MNHEY, CDR2 SVGAGI. The CDR3 region is CASSYLLAQPYNSPLHF. The CDR3 nucleotides read TGTGCCAGCAGTTACCTTTTGGCGCAGCCTTATAATTCACCCCTCCACTTT.

The chain is built from TRBV5-1 and TRBJ2-3; D possibly corresponds to TRBD1 (7 bases). Trimming took 0 bases from V and 1 from J, leaving 15 bases between them. The CDR3 loop spans 17 amino acids. CDR1 and CDR2 from the germline V gene are SGHRS and YFSETQ. The DNA of the CDR3 is TGCGCCAGCAGCTTGGGACAGGGAGGTATGGGCACAGATACGCAGTATTTT. Protein: CASSLGQGGMGTDTQYF.

This clonotype was seen repeatedly, ten times or more. The V and J genes are TRBV28 and TRBJ1-5; no firm D call. The CDR3 length is 15 residues. Deletions cut 2 bases from V and 3 bases from J, with 11 bases between. CDR1 is MDHEN, CDR2 SYDVKM, per germline. CDR3 in amino acids: CASSLDRRDNQPQHF. The CDR3 coding sequence is TGTGCCAGCAGTTTAGACCGACGAGACAATCAGCCCCAGCATTTT. Full variable domain (missing parts from reference TRBV28 and TRBJ1-5): DVKVTQSSRYLVKRTGEKVFLECVQDMDHENMFWYRQDPGLGLRLIYFSYDVKMKEKGDIPEGYSVSREKKERFSLILESASTNQTSMYLCASSLDRRDNQPQHFGDGTRLSIL.

This clonotype was counted only a few times. The chain combines TRBV12-5 with TRBJ2-7; D remains ambiguous. V gave up 0 bases and J gave up 7 bases, with 4 bases separating them. The CDR3 is made up of 11 amino acids. The germline V gene has CDR1 LGHNT and CDR2 FRNRAP. The CDR3 loop is CASGLVREQYF. The CDR3 nucleotides read TGTGCTAGTGGTTTGGTTAGGGAGCAGTACTTC.

This clonotype was counted many times. The gene calls are TRBV20-1 and TRBJ1-1; D is unclear. With 6 bases removed from V and 1 base from J, the gap between germline ends came to 12 bases. This CDR3 has 13 residues. The germline V gene has CDR1 DFQATT and CDR2 SNEGSKA (reference sequence). This chain's CDR3 is CSARFAGNTEAFF. In nucleotides, the CDR3 is TGCAGTGCCCGATTCGCGGGGAACACTGAAGCTTTCTTT.

V usage is TRBV20-1 and J usage is TRBJ2-3; D uncertain. The CDR3 is 10 amino acids. Looked up from germline, CDR1 is DFQATT and CDR2 is SNEGSKA (reference sequence). Trimming stripped 7 bases from V and 4 bases from J, with 6 bases between. In nucleotides, the CDR3 is TGCAGTGTAGAAGCAGATACGCAGTATTTT. Encoded protein: CSVEADTQYF.

J is TRBJ2-3 and V is TRBV3-1; D is ambiguous. Germline V gene data show CDR1 as LGHDT and CDR2 as YNNKEL (reference sequence). V was cut by 2 bases and J by 2 bases, with 8 bases left in between. The CDR3 length is 14 residues. The CDR3 spells CASSQSVATDTQYF. The CDR3 DNA reads as TGTGCCAGCAGCCAAAGCGTGGCCACAGATACGCAGTATTTT.

The sample holds many counts of this clonotype. The chain is built from TRBV2 and TRBJ2-7, with TRBD2 as a possible D gene (6 bases). The CDR3 consists of 14 residues. V lost 2 bases and J 6 bases, leaving 14 bases between the germline ends. Germline assignment: CDR1 SNHLY and CDR2 FYNNEI. CDR3 bases: TGTGCCAGCAGTGAATTCCTCGGAGGGTCCGAGCAGTACTTC. This gives the protein CASSEFLGGSEQYF.

This clonotype came up once. The J gene is TRBJ2-2, the V gene TRBV9, with D uncertain. The CDR3 is 17 amino acids. Germline CDR1 is SGDLS and CDR2 is YYNGEE. V dropped 3 bases and J dropped 3 bases, with 18 bases sitting between them. The CDR3 sequence is CASSAESRRIHTGELFF. CDR3 nucleotide sequence: TGTGCCAGCAGCGCAGAATCCCGGCGTATACACACCGGGGAGCTGTTTTTT.

Worth noting for this clonotype: Being one base from a much bigger clone, this may be a read error. The rearrangement uses TRBV20-1 and TRBJ2-1; no definite D call. The CDR3 sequence is 13 residues long. V lost 5 bases and J lost 8, with 16 bases in between. Per the germline V gene, CDR1 is DFQATT and CDR2 is SNEGSKA (reference sequence). Here the CDR3 DNA reads TGCAGTGCTCCAAGCAATCTTTCCGATGAGCAGTTCTTC. Translation gives CSAPSNLSDEQFF.

This clonotype was observed many times. The gene calls are TRBV30 and TRBJ2-2; D perhaps matches TRBD2 (5 bases). From germline, CDR1 is GTSNPN and CDR2 SVGIG (reference sequence). The CDR3 runs 15 residues. The ends were cut back, 0 bases at V and 5 bases at J, with 13 bases in the middle. The CDR3 DNA sequence: TGTGCCTGGAGTGTATTGGGAGCGCGTACCGGGGAGCTGTTTTTT. Translation gives CAWSVLGARTGELFF.

J is TRBJ1-1 and V is TRBV28; D gene unclear. Trimming took off 5 bases at V and 3 bases at J, with 13 bases between the two ends. The CDR3 covers 14 residues. The germline CDR1 and CDR2 sequences are MDHEN and SYDVKM. In DNA form, the CDR3 reads TGTGCCAGCAGTCCCTCAACCCTGGACACTGAAGCTTTCTTT. Translating gives CASSPSTLDTEAFF.

This clonotype occurred a few times. The gene calls are TRBV11-3 and TRBJ1-6, with D possibly being TRBD1 (6 bases). The germline V gene encodes CDR1 SGHNT and CDR2 YENEEA. Between the trimmed V and J ends, which lost 5 bases and 10 bases, there was a span of 15 bases. The CDR3 is made up of 14 amino acids. CDR3 amino acids: CASSAGVGESPLHF. CDR3 in DNA: TGTGCCAGCAGCGCAGGGGTCGGGGAATCACCCCTCCACTTT. Full variable domain (outside the CDR3, taken from reference TRBV11-3 and TRBJ1-6): EAGVVQSPRYKIIEKKQPVAFWCNPISGHNTLYWYLQNLGQGPELLIRYENEEAVDDSQLPKDRFSAERLKGVDSTLKIQPAELGDSAVYLCASSAGVGESPLHFGNGTRLTVT.

V and J are TRBV28 and TRBJ2-1, with TRBD2 matching over 7 bases. The V segment lost 6 bases and the J segment 5 bases; nucleotides outside the gene matches: 10. The CDR3 runs 15 residues. The V gene's germline CDR1 is MDHEN and CDR2 SYDVKM. The CDR3 DNA sequence: TGTGCCAGCAGCCCCATACAGCGGGATAACAATGAGCAGTTCTTC. It codes for CASSPIQRDNNEQFF. Full variable domain (rest looked up from reference TRBV28 and TRBJ2-1): DVKVTQSSRYLVKRTGEKVFLECVQDMDHENMFWYRQDPGLGLRLIYFSYDVKMKEKGDIPEGYSVSREKKERFSLILESASTNQTSMYLCASSPIQRDNNEQFFGPGTRLTVL.

This clonotype was counted only a few times. The chain employs TRBV5-5 and TRBJ2-3, with D perhaps assigned TRBD1 or TRBD2 (5 bases each). This CDR3 is built from 16 residues. Trimming removed 4 bases at V and 0 bases at J, with 15 bases between. The V gene's germline CDR1 is SGHKS and CDR2 YYEKEE (reference sequence). The CDR3 here is CASSGDGSPSTDTQYF. The CDR3 DNA follows: TGTGCCAGCAGCGGGGACGGATCCCCTAGCACAGATACGCAGTATTTT.

The V and J genes are TRBV4-2 and TRBJ1-4, with D unresolved. CDR1 LGHNA and CDR2 YNFKEQ come from the germline V gene. The CDR3 runs to 14 residues. Trimming took 0 bases from V and 7 from J, leaving 9 bases between them. CDR3 amino acids: CASSQDGASEKLFF. The CDR3 coding sequence is TGTGCCAGCAGCCAAGATGGCGCCAGTGAAAAACTGTTTTTT.

V gene TRBV11-3 combines with J gene TRBJ1-6; D unclear. The CDR3 is 14 residues long. The ends were cut back, 4 bases at V and 2 bases at J, with 6 bases in the middle. Germline V gene data show CDR1 as SGHNT and CDR2 as YENEEA. CDR3 residues: CASSSRPYNSPLHF. CDR3 nucleotides: TGTGCCAGCAGCTCCCGCCCCTATAATTCACCCCTCCACTTT.

This chain links TRBV27 with TRBJ2-7; TRBD1 matches 8 bases. With V trimmed by 4 bases and J by 3 bases, 8 bases remained unmatched. The CDR3 totals 15 residues. Germline loops: CDR1 MNHEY, CDR2 SMNVEV (reference sequence). This CDR3 is CASSSGTGAFYEQYF. The CDR3 nucleotides are TGTGCCAGCAGTTCGGGGACAGGCGCATTCTACGAGCAGTACTTC.

V gene TRBV3-1 combines with J gene TRBJ1-2, with 12 bases that match TRBD1. Germline V gene data show CDR1 as LGHDT and CDR2 as YNNKEL (reference sequence). V gave up 4 bases and J gave up 2 bases; unmatched junction bases: 8. The CDR3 is 17 residues long. CDR3 coding DNA: TGTGCCAGCAGCCTTTTAGGGGGACAGGGGGCGAACTATGGCTACACCTTC. It encodes CASSLLGGQGANYGYTF.

This chain joins TRBV12-3 or TRBV12-4 and TRBJ2-1, with TRBD2 matching over 7 bases. This CDR3 is built from 11 residues. With V trimmed by 8 bases and J by 10 bases, 5 bases remained unmatched. CDR3 bases: TGTGCCAGCGCGGGAGTAGGGGAGCAGTTCTTC. Translated, it gives CASAGVGEQFF.

There are a few counts of this clonotype. The genes are TRBV19 and TRBJ2-2; D is undetermined. CDR1 is LNHDA, CDR2 SQIVND, per germline (reference sequence). This CDR3 has 13 residues. Trimming stripped 1 base from V and 6 bases from J, with 6 bases between. The CDR3 here is CASSIAWSGELFF. CDR3 DNA sequence: TGTGCCAGTAGTATAGCCTGGTCCGGGGAGCTGTTTTTT.

A few counts support this clonotype. V gene TRBV28 combines with J gene TRBJ2-5; 7 bases align to TRBD2. CDR1 and CDR2 (germline): MDHEN, SYDVKM. This CDR3 has 14 amino acids. Trimming at V came to 11 bases and at J to 1 base, leaving 10 bases not matched to a gene. CDR3 coding DNA: TGTGCCGTACGGCCCCCGGGAGGCCAAGAGACCCAGTACTTC. Translated, it gives CAVRPPGGQETQYF. The entire variable domain, with the rest obtained from reference TRBV28 and TRBJ2-5, is as follows: DVKVTQSSRYLVKRTGEKVFLECVQDMDHENMFWYRQDPGLGLRLIYFSYDVKMKEKGDIPEGYSVSREKKERFSLILESASTNQTSMYLCAVRPPGGQETQYFGPGTRLLVL.

The CDR3 sequence is CSVVDSDYGYTF. The CDR3 DNA sequence: TGCAGCGTTGTTGACAGCGACTATGGCTACACCTTC. The chain recombines TRBV29-1 with TRBJ1-2; D possibly corresponds to TRBD1 (5 bases). This CDR3 has 12 amino acids. Germline loops: CDR1 SQVTM, CDR2 ANQGSEA. Trimming took off 4 bases at V and 3 bases at J, with 9 bases between the two ends.

This chain uses TRBV7-9 with TRBJ2-7; no clear D gene. Germline CDR1 is SEHNR and CDR2 is FQNEAQ (reference sequence). CDR3 length: 15 amino acids. V was shortened by 7 bases and J by 0 bases, with 16 bases between the two germline ends. The CDR3 loop reads CASTPAGVVSYEQYF. The CDR3 DNA sequence: TGTGCCAGCACCCCTGCTGGGGTAGTCTCCTACGAGCAGTACTTC.

This clonotype has more than one count but fewer than ten. The V and J genes are TRBV29-1 and TRBJ1-1; D call uncertain. The ends were cut back, 1 base at V and 4 bases at J, with 7 bases in the middle. The germline gives CDR1 SQVTM, CDR2 ANQGSEA. The CDR3 is 12 amino acids. DNA of the CDR3: TGCAGCGTTGAAGGGACTGGCACTGAAGCTTTCTTT. Its protein is CSVEGTGTEAFF.

DNA of the CDR3: TGCGCCAGCAGTGAAATTGCGCACTACAATGAGCAGTTCTTC. This encodes CASSEIAHYNEQFF. The chain recombines TRBV10-1 with TRBJ2-1; D unresolved. The CDR3 extends over 14 amino acids. V was pared by 3 bases and J by 3 bases, with 9 bases between. Looked up from germline, CDR1 is WNHNN and CDR2 is SYGVQD (reference sequence).

This rearrangement joins TRBV12-5 to TRBJ2-1; 7 bases are shared with TRBD1. Germline trimming cut 6 bases from V and 1 base from J; bases unmatched to any gene: 6. The CDR3 length is 15 residues. Germline lookup yields CDR1 LGHNT and CDR2 FRNRAP. The CDR3: CASGPGQQSYNEQFF. As DNA, the CDR3 is TGTGCTAGTGGACCGGGACAGCAGTCCTACAATGAGCAGTTCTTC. The whole variable domain, filled in from reference TRBV12-5 and TRBJ2-1, reads DARVTQTPRHKVTEMGQEVTMRCQPILGHNTVFWYRQTMMQGLELLAYFRNRAPLDDSGMPKDRFSAEMPDATLATLKIQPSEPRDSAVYFCASGPGQQSYNEQFFGPGTRLTVL.

This clonotype was counted at least ten times. The chain couples TRBV27 to TRBJ2-7, with TRBD2 identical over 11 bases. From germline, CDR1 is MNHEY and CDR2 SMNVEV (reference sequence). V lost 4 bases and J lost 6; bases outside the gene matches: 14. The CDR3 is 17 residues long. CDR3 bases: TGTGCCAGCAGTTCGCCCCTCCAGACTAGCGGGATAATCGAGCAGTACTTC. It specifies CASSSPLQTSGIIEQYF.

This sequence joins TRBV28 and TRBJ2-2; a weak D match, TRBD2 (6 bases). Germline V gene data show CDR1 as MDHEN and CDR2 as SYDVKM. Trimming removed 8 bases from V and 1 base from J, with 8 bases in between. The CDR3 runs to 13 residues. The CDR3 loop reads CASFGGNTGELFF. For the CDR3, the DNA is TGTGCCAGCTTCGGGGGGAACACCGGGGAGCTGTTTTTT.